The entry that follows covers one T cell receptor beta chain sequence. Trimming cost V 8 bases and J 5 bases; bases outside gene matches: 9. The CDR3 loop spans 14 amino acids. Germline V gives CDR1 LNHDA, CDR2 SQIVND (reference sequence). These data come from a study of blood T cell repertoires in COVID-19. The method was immunoSEQ multiplex PCR; TCRdb's version includes in-frame clones alone and lacks a portion of them. The table lists 200,000 or so clones, over 75% of them singletons. Sequencing used PBMCs or T cells enriched from blood (not recorded which). This TCR was recovered from a woman between 40 and 55 years old with acute COVID-19. The chain combines TRBV19 with TRBJ2-5; 9 nucleotides align to TRBD2. CDR3 in amino acids: CASRERGAGETQYF. CDR3 nucleotide sequence: TGTGCCAGTCGAGAGCGGGGGGCCGGGGAGACCCAGTACTTC.